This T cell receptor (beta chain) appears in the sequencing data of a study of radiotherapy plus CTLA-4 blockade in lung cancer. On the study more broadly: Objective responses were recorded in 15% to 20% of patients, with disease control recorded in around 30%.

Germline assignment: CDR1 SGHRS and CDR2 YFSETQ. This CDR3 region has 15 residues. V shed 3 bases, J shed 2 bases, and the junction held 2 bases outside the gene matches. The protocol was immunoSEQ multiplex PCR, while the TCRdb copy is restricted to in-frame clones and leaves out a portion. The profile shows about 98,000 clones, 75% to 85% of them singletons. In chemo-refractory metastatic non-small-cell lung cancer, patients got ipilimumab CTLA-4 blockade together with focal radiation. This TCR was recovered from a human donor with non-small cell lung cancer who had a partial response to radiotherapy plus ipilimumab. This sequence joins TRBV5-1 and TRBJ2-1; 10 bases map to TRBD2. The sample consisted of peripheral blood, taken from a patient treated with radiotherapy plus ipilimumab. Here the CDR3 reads CASSSLAGTYNEQFF. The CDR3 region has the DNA TGCGCCAGCAGCTCACTAGCGGGAACCTACAATGAGCAGTTCTTC.